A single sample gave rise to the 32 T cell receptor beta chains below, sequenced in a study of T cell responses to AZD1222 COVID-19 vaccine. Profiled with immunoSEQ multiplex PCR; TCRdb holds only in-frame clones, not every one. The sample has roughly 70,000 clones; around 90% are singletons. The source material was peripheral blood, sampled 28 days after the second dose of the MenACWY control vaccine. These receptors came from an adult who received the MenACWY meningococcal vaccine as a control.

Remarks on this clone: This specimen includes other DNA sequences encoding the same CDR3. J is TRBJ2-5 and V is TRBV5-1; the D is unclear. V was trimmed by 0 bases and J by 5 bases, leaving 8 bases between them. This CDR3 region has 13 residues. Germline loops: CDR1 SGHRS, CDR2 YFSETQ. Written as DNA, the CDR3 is TGCGCCAGCAGCTTGGTAGGTCAGGAGACCCAGTACTTC. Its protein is CASSLVGQETQYF.

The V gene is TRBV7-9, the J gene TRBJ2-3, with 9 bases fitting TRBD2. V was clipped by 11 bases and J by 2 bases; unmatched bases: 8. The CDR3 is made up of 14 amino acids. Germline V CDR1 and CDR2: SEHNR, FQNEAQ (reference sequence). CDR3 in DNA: TGTGCCGGTGGATCTAGCGGGAACACAGATACGCAGTATTTT. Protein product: CAGGSSGNTDTQYF.

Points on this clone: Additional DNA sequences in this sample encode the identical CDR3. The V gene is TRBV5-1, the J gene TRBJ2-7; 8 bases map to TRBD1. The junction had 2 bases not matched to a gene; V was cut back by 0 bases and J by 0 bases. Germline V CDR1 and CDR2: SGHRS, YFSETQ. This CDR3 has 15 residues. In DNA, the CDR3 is TGCGCCAGCAGCTTGGGACAGGGGAGCTCCTACGAGCAGTACTTC. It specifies CASSLGQGSSYEQYF. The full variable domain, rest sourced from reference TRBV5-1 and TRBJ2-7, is KAGVTQTPRYLIKTRGQQVTLSCSPISGHRSVSWYQQTPGQGLQFLFEYFSETQRNKGNFPGRFSGRQFSNSRSEMNVSTLELGDSALYLCASSLGQGSSYEQYFGPGTRLTVT.

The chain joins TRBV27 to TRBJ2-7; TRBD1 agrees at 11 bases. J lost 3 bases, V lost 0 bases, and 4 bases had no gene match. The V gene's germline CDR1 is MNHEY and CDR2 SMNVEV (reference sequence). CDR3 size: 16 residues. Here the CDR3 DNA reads TGTGCCAGCAGTTTATCGTCTGGGACAGGGGGCTACGAGCAGTACTTC. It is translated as CASSLSSGTGGYEQYF.

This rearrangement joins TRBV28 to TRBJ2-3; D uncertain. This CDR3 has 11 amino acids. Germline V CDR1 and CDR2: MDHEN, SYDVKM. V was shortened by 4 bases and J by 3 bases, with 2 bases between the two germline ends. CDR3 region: CASSSTDTQYF. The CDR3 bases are TGTGCCAGCAGTTCAACAGATACGCAGTATTTT.

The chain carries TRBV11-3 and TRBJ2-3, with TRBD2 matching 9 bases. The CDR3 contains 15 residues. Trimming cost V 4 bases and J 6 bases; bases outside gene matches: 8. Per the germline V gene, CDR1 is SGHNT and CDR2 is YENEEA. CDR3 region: CASSSPGLATDTQYF. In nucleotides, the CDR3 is TGTGCCAGCAGCTCCCCGGGACTAGCTACGGATACGCAGTATTTT. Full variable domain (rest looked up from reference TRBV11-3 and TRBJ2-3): EAGVVQSPRYKIIEKKQPVAFWCNPISGHNTLYWYLQNLGQGPELLIRYENEEAVDDSQLPKDRFSAERLKGVDSTLKIQPAELGDSAVYLCASSSPGLATDTQYFGPGTRLTVL.

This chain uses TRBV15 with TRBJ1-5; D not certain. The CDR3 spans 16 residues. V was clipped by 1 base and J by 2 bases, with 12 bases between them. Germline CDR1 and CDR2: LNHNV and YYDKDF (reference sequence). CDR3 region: CATSRGSGTGNQPQHF. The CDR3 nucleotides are TGTGCCACCAGCAGAGGATCGGGTACAGGCAATCAGCCCCAGCATTTT.

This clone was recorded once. The CDR3 loop reads CATSVPGRYEQYF. CDR3 nucleotides: TGTGCCACCAGTGTCCCAGGACGATACGAGCAGTACTTC. V usage is TRBV24-1 and J usage is TRBJ2-7, with D uncertain. V dropped 5 bases and J dropped 4 bases, with 11 bases sitting between them. Germline V CDR1 and CDR2: KGHDR, SFDVKD. The CDR3 consists of 13 residues.

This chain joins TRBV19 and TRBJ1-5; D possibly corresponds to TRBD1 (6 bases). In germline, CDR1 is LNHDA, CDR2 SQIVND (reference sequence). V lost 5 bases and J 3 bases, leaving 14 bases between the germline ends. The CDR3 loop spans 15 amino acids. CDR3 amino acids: CASSPPPGVNQPQHF. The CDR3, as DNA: TGTGCCAGTAGTCCTCCCCCAGGGGTCAATCAGCCCCAGCATTTT.

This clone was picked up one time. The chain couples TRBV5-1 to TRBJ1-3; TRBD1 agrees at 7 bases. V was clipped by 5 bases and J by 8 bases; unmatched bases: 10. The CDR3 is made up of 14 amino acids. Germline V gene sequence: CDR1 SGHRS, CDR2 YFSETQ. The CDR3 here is CASSLQGPPDTIYF. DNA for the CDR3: TGCGCCAGCAGTTTACAGGGGCCGCCGGACACCATATATTTT.

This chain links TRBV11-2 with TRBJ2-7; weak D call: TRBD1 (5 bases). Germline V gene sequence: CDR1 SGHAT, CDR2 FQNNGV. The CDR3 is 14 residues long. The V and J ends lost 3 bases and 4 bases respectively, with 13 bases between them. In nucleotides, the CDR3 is TGTGCCAGCAGCTTGGACCAGGGTCGGTACGAGCAGTACTTC. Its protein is CASSLDQGRYEQYF.

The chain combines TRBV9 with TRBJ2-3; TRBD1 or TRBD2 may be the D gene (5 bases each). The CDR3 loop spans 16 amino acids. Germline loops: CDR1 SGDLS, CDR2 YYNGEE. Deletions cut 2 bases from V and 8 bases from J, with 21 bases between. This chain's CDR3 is CASSVQNEGPQGTQYF. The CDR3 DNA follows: TGTGCCAGCAGCGTCCAAAATGAGGGCCCGCAGGGTACGCAGTATTTT.

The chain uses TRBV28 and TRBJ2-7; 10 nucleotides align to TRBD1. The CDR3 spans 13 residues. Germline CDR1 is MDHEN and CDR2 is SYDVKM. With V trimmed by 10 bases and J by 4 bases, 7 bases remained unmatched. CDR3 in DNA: TGTGCCACCCTCCGACAGGGGGCTTACGAGCAGTACTTC. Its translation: CATLRQGAYEQYF.

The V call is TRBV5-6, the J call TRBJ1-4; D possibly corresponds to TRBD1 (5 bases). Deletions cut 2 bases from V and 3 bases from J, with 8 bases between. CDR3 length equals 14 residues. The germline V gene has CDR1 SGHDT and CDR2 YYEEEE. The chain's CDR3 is CASSFRQPNEKLFF. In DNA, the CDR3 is TGTGCCAGCAGCTTTCGACAGCCTAATGAAAAACTGTTTTTT.

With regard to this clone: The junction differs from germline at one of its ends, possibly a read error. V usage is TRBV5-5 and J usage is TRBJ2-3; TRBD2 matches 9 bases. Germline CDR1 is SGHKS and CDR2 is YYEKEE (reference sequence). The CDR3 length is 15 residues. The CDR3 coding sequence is TGTGCCAGCAGCTTGGCCGGGACTAGCACATATACGCAGTATTTT. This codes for CASSLAGTSTYTQYF.

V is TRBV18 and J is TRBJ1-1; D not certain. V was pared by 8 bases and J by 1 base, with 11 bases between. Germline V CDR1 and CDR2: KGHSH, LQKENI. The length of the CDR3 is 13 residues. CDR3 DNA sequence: TGTGCCAGCCGGCGGGAGAGGAACACTGAAGCTTTCTTT. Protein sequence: CASRRERNTEAFF.

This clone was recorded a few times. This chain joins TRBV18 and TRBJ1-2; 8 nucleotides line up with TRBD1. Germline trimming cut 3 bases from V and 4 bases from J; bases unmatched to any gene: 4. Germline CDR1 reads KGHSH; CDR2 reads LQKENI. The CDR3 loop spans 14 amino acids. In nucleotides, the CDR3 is TGTGCCAGCTCACCTGGACAGGGAGGCTATGGCTACACCTTC. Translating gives CASSPGQGGYGYTF.

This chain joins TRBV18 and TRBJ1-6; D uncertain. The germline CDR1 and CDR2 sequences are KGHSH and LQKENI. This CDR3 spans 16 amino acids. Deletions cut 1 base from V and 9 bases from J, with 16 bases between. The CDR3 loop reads CASSPLIDISRSPLHF. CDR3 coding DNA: TGTGCCAGCTCACCACTGATCGATATTAGTCGTTCACCCCTCCACTTT.

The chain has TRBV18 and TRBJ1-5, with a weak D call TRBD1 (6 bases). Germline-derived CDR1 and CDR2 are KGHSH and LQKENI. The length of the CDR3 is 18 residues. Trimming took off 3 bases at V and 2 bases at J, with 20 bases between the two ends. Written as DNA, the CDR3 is TGTGCCAGCTCACCCGAGAGGCAGGGGTATAGAGGCAATCAGCCCCAGCATTTT. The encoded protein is CASSPERQGYRGNQPQHF.

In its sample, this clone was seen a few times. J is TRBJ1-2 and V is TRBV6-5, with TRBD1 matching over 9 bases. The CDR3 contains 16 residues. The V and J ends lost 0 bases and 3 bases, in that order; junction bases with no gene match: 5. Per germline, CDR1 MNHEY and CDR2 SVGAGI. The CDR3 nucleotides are TGTGCCAGCAGTTACTCGAACAGGGGGCGATACTATGGCTACACCTTC. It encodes CASSYSNRGRYYGYTF.

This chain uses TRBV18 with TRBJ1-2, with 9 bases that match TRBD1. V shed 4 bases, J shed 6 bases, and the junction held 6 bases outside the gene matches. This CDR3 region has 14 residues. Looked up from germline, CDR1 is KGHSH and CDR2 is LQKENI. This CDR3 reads CASSQGQGMDGYTF. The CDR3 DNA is TGTGCCAGCTCACAGGGACAGGGCATGGATGGCTACACCTTC.

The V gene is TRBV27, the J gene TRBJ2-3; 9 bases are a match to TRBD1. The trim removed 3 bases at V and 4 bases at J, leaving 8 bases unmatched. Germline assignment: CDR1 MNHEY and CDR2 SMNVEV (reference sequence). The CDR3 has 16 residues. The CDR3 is CASSFLGQGGPDTQYF. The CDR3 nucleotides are TGTGCCAGCAGTTTCTTGGGACAGGGTGGTCCAGATACGCAGTATTTT.

CDR3 coding DNA: TGTGCCAGTAGTATGAGGGGACTAGCGGGACGAACAGATACGCAGTATTTT. The encoded protein is CASSMRGLAGRTDTQYF. The J gene is TRBJ2-3, the V gene TRBV19, with 13 bases lining up with TRBD2. The CDR3 has 17 residues. Germline-derived CDR1 and CDR2 are LNHDA and SQIVND (reference sequence). J was trimmed by 3 bases and V by 3 bases; bases with no gene match: 6.

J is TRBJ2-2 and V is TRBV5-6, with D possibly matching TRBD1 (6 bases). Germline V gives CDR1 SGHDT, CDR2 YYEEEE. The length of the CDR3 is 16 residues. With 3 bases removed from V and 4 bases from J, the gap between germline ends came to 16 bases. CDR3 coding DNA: TGTGCCAGCAGCTCTCGACAGGTCTGGGGCACCGGGGAGCTGTTTTTT. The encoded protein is CASSSRQVWGTGELFF.

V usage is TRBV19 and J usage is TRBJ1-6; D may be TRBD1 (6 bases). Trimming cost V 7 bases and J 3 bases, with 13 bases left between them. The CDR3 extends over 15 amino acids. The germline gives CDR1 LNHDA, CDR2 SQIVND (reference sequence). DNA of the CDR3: TGTGCCAGTACCCCGACAGGCCGCTATAATTCACCCCTCCACTTT. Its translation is CASTPTGRYNSPLHF.

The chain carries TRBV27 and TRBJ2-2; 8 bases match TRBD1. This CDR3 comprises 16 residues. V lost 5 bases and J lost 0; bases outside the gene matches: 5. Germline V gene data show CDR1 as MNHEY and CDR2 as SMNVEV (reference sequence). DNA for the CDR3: TGTGCCAGCAGTATAAACAGGGGGGCGAACACCGGGGAGCTGTTTTTT. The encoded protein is CASSINRGANTGELFF.

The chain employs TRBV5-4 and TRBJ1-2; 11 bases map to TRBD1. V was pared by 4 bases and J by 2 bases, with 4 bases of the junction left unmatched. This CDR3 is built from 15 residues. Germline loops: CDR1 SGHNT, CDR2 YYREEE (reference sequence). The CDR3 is CASSAGTGGNYGYTF. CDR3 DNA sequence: TGTGCCAGCAGCGCAGGGACAGGGGGAAACTATGGCTACACCTTC.

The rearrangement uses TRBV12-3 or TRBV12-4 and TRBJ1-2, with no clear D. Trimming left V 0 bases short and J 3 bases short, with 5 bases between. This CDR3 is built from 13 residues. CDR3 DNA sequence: TGTGCCAGCAGTTTAGCGGGTGACTATGGCTACACCTTC. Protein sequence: CASSLAGDYGYTF.

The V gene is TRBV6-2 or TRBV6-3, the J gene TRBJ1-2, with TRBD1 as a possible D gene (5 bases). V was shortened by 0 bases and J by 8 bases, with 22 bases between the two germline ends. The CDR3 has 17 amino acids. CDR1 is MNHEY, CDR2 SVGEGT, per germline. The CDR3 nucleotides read TGTGCCAGCAGTTACTCCCCGGTCGGAGCGGGGGACTGGGGCTACACCTTC. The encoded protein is CASSYSPVGAGDWGYTF.

CDR3: CASSPTSGSTGELFF. The CDR3 bases are TGTGCCAGCAGTCCAACTAGCGGGAGTACCGGGGAGCTGTTTTTT. The rearrangement uses TRBV27 and TRBJ2-2; 11 bases line up with TRBD2. Germline CDR1 reads MNHEY; CDR2 reads SMNVEV (reference sequence). The CDR3 contains 15 residues. V lost 5 bases to trimming and J lost 5 bases; unmatched junction nucleotides: 4.

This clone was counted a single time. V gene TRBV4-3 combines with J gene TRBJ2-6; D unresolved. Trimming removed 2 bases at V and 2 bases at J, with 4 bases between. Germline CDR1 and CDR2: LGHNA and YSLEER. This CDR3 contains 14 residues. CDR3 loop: CASSQLAGANVLTF. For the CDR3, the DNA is TGCGCCAGCAGCCAACTAGCTGGGGCCAACGTCCTGACTTTC.

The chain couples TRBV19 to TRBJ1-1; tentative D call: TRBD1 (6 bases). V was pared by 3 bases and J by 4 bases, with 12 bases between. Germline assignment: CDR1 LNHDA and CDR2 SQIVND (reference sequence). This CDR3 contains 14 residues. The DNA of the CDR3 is TGTGCCAGTAGTATCCCCTCAGGGGCCACTGAAGCTTTCTTT. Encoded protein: CASSIPSGATEAFF. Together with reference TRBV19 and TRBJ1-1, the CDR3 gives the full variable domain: DGGITQSPKYLFRKEGQNVTLSCEQNLNHDAMYWYRQDPGQGLRLIYYSQIVNDFQKGDIAEGYSVSREKKESFPLTVTSAQKNPTAFYLCASSIPSGATEAFFGQGTRLTVV.